This T cell receptor beta chain was found in a study of T cells after posttransplantation cyclophosphamide. Note on this clone: Its matching antigen is unknown.

Overall study findings and caveats: Donor-recipient repertoire similarity was low at 1-2 months, rising over year one. TRB overlap between skin or GI tissue T cells and blood was limited. After PTCy, TRB diversity resembled that of CNI/methotrexate controls.

The CDR3 runs to 18 residues. Germline V gene data show CDR1 as SGHNT and CDR2 as YYREEE (reference sequence). J lost 0 bases, V lost 4 bases, and 12 bases had no gene match. Some clones are missing from TCRdb's copy, which holds only in-frame ones; the method was immunoSEQ multiplex PCR. The sample has 50,000 to 65,000 clones, around 84% seen once. The genes are TRBV5-4 and TRBJ2-3, with 9 nucleotides matching TRBD2. This sequence originates from a man under 40 with a blood cancer, CMV-positive, and with a related stem cell donor. The sequenced sample was PBMCs. The CDR3 DNA sequence: TGTGCCAGCAGCGACCGAACCTCTAGCGGGGCTAGCACAGATACGCAGTATTTT. Residues: CASSDRTSSGASTDTQYF.